The clone carrying this T cell receptor beta chain was seen ten or more times. These data originate in a study of T cells in Graves' hyperthyroidism and ophthalmopathy. CDR3 length equals 9 residues. Looked up from germline, CDR1 is SGHNT and CDR2 is YENEEA. V shed 9 bases and J shed 4 bases, with 3 bases lying between them. Template material for amplifying TCR beta CDR3 regions consisted of RNA transcripts. A set of HTBI primers served as the primers for a first-round RT-PCR of the TCR CDR3. Each CDR3 protein gets one entry after TCRdb re-called the multiplex PCR reads with MiXCR. The sample yields about 260,000 distinct CDR3 sequences, less than 30% seen once.

This TCR was recovered from a man aged 35 to 55 with Graves' hyperthyroidism that later progressed to Graves' ophthalmopathy. V gene TRBV11-3 combines with J gene TRBJ1-2; D is unresolved. The sequencing input was blood. Here the CDR3 reads CASIYGYTF. The DNA for the CDR3 is TGTGCCAGTATCTATGGCTACACCTTC.